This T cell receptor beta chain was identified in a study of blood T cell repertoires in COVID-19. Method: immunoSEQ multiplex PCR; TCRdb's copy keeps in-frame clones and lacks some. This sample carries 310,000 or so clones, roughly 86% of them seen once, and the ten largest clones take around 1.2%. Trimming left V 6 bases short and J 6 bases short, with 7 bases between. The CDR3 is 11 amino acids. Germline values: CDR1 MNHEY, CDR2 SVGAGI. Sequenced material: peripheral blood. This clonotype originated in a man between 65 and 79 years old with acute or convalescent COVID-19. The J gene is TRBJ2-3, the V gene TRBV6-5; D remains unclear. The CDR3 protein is CASSPLDTQYF. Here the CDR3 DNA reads TGTGCCAGCAGCCCCTTGGATACGCAGTATTTT.